A selection of T cell receptor beta chains follows, all from one sample in a study of cytomegalovirus exposure and HLA in healthy donors. The protocol was immunoSEQ multiplex PCR, while the TCRdb copy is restricted to in-frame clones and leaves out a portion. Seen in this sample are 45,000 to 60,000 clones; the ten most common clones hold about 2.3%. Sequences were obtained from PBMCs. The origin of the receptors is a female donor in good health and CMV-seronegative. Each CDR3 is given with its conserved first and last residue. Fields, in order: CDR3 protein, CDR3 DNA, J gene, V gene, D gene. A D gene is named only where the DNA matches it firmly.

CASSRIGSSYNEQFF	TGCGCCAGCAGCCGGATAGGGAGCTCCTACAATGAGCAGTTCTTC	TRBJ2-1	TRBV5-1	.
CATSNHREQPQHF	TGTGCCACCAGCAATCACAGGGAACAGCCCCAGCATTTT	TRBJ1-5	TRBV15	.
CASSWDRDQPQHF	TGTGCCAGTAGTTGGGACAGGGATCAGCCCCAGCATTTT	TRBJ1-5	TRBV19	TRBD1
CASSQAGGPTEAFF	TGTGCCAGCAGCCAGGCAGGGGGACCAACTGAAGCTTTCTTT	TRBJ1-1	TRBV14	TRBD1
CASSYSLLSRQETQYF	TGTGCCAGCAGTTACTCCTTGCTGAGCCGCCAAGAGACCCAGTACTTC	TRBJ2-5	TRBV6-5	.
CASHLQGTYEQYF	TGCGCCAGCCATCTACAGGGGACCTACGAGCAGTACTTC	TRBJ2-7	TRBV5-1	TRBD1
CASSPGEGLAPQHF	TGCGCCAGCAGCCCTGGGGAGGGCTTGGCGCCCCAGCATTTT	TRBJ1-5	TRBV4-1	.
CSVANTDTQYF	TGCAGCGTAGCGAACACAGATACGCAGTATTTT	TRBJ2-3	TRBV29-1	.
CASSFPSGDTQYF	TGCGCCAGCAGCTTCCCTTCAGGAGATACGCAGTATTTT	TRBJ2-3	TRBV5-1	.
CAGSVRGRVNTEAFF	TGTGCCGGGAGTGTACGAGGGCGGGTAAACACTGAAGCTTTCTTT	TRBJ1-1	TRBV30	.
CSVDWPGEETQYF	TGCAGCGTTGATTGGCCAGGGGAAGAGACCCAGTACTTC	TRBJ2-5	TRBV29-1	.
CASSSTGTGAHEQYF	TGTGCCAGCAGCTCGACCGGGACAGGGGCCCACGAGCAGTACTTC	TRBJ2-7	TRBV9	TRBD1
CASSRGHANTGELFF	TGTGCCAGCAGCAGGGGACACGCGAACACCGGGGAGCTGTTTTTT	TRBJ2-2	TRBV5-4	.
CAWAGQGSQPQHF	TGTGCCTGGGCCGGACAGGGGTCTCAGCCCCAGCATTTT	TRBJ1-5	TRBV30	TRBD1
CASSLLMGLRENYGYTF	TGTGCCAGCAGCCTCCTCATGGGACTCCGGGAAAACTATGGCTACACCTTC	TRBJ1-2	TRBV28	.
CASSEARGAYGYTF	TGTGCCAGCAGTGAAGCTCGGGGGGCCTATGGCTACACCTTC	TRBJ1-2	TRBV2	.
CSVGQGSGGTEAFF	TGCAGCGTCGGACAGGGCTCTGGGGGCACTGAAGCTTTCTTT	TRBJ1-1	TRBV29-1	TRBD1